This T cell receptor (beta chain) was profiled in a study of follicular helper T cells after annual influenza vaccination. Indicated time point: 2014-2015 season, 7 days after vaccination. Sorted blood CD4 subsets were sequenced before and after adults received seasonal inactivated influenza vaccine. Each time point used roughly 35 to 100 mL of blood. The table came from immunoSEQ multiplex PCR; TCRdb's copy has only in-frame clones and leaves some out. The table includes around 4,200 clones, 82% detected once. This clone showed up just once. Germline trimming cut 3 bases from V and 7 bases from J; bases unmatched to any gene: 6. Germline V CDR1 and CDR2: SQVTM, ANQGSEA. CDR3 size: 14 residues.

The rearrangement uses TRBV29-1 and TRBJ1-2; 12 positions agree with TRBD1. This clonotype originated in an adult who received the influenza vaccine. Source: CXCR5- memory CD4+ T cells sorted from blood, taken 7 days after influenza vaccination. The DNA of the CDR3 is TGCAGCGTTGACGTCTCGGGACAGGGGGCTGGCTACACCTTC. It specifies CSVDVSGQGAGYTF.